The 31 T cell receptor beta chains below all came from one sample that was sequenced in a study of blood T cell repertoires in COVID-19. TCRdb's table, derived via immunoSEQ multiplex PCR, lists solely in-frame clones and lacks some. Among 180,000 or so clones listed, 80% were seen once. The sample taken for sequencing was PBMCs or T cells enriched from blood (not recorded which). These TCRs come from a man between 60 and 75 years old who had been exposed to COVID-19.

The chain links TRBV3-1 (or the pseudogene TRBV3-2) to TRBJ2-1; 9 bases align to TRBD2. This CDR3 has 16 amino acids. V dropped 0 bases and J dropped 2; count of bases not matched to a gene: 2. Germline-derived CDR1 and CDR2 are LGHDT and YNNKEL (reference sequence). The CDR3 region is CASSQESGRTYNEQFF. CDR3 sequence (DNA): TGTGCCAGCAGCCAAGAAAGCGGGAGGACCTACAATGAGCAGTTCTTC.

The J gene is TRBJ2-1, the V gene TRBV28; 13 bases map to TRBD2. V gave up 5 bases and J gave up 15 bases; unmatched junction bases: 10. There are 14 residues in the CDR3. Germline assignment: CDR1 MDHEN and CDR2 SYDVKM. CDR3 bases: TGTGCCAGCAGTGGAACCGGGACTAGCGGGATACTGTTCTTC. Translation gives CASSGTGTSGILFF.

V gene TRBV30 combines with J gene TRBJ1-4, with a possible D match to TRBD1 (5 bases). Germline V lookup: CDR1 GTSNPN, CDR2 SVGIG (reference sequence). V gave up 8 bases and J gave up 0 bases, with 10 bases separating them. This CDR3 is built from 13 residues. Here the CDR3 reads CAGDLATNEKLFF. In DNA form, the CDR3 reads TGTGCCGGGGACCTAGCAACTAATGAAAAACTGTTTTTT.

This clone occurred once. This chain links TRBV5-4 with TRBJ2-3; 7 bases align to TRBD1. V dropped 0 bases and J dropped 6; count of bases not matched to a gene: 4. From germline, CDR1 is SGHNT and CDR2 YYREEE (reference sequence). The CDR3 contains 14 residues. The CDR3 bases are TGTGCCAGCAGCTTGGAGACAGGGCGGGATACGCAGTATTTT. It specifies CASSLETGRDTQYF.

The CDR3 sequence: CASSLGAGRLNEQFF. CDR3 nucleotides: TGTGCCAGCAGCTTAGGAGCAGGGCGTCTCAATGAGCAGTTCTTC. The genes are TRBV11-2 and TRBJ2-1; TRBD1 might be the D (5 bases). The CDR3 extends over 15 amino acids. Germline CDR1 SGHAT, CDR2 FQNNGV. Trimming cost V 1 base and J 6 bases, with 13 bases left between them.

J is TRBJ2-3 and V is TRBV9, with 8 bases identical to TRBD2. After removal of 1 base from V and 0 bases from J, the junction contained 4 bases not matched to a gene. The V gene's germline CDR1 is SGDLS and CDR2 YYNGEE. There are 16 residues in the CDR3. The CDR3 bases are TGTGCCAGCAGCGTAAAGCGGGAGCGGAGCACAGATACGCAGTATTTT. Residues: CASSVKRERSTDTQYF.

The chain joins TRBV4-3 to TRBJ2-3, with a tentative D call TRBD2 (6 bases). In germline, CDR1 is LGHNA, CDR2 YSLEER. CDR3 length: 18 amino acids. With 3 bases removed from V and 3 bases from J, the gap between germline ends came to 22 bases. CDR3 region: CASSHPPRSGSSTDTQYF. DNA of the CDR3: TGCGCCAGCAGCCACCCACCGCGAAGCGGGTCTTCAACAGATACGCAGTATTTT.

This clone was counted only a few times. The rearrangement links TRBV6-5 to TRBJ1-1, with D perhaps matching TRBD1 (5 bases). Trimming took 2 bases from V and 0 from J, leaving 13 bases between them. The CDR3 consists of 16 residues. The germline gives CDR1 MNHEY, CDR2 SVGAGI. The CDR3, as DNA: TGTGCCAGCAGTTACGTGGGGGGGGGTATGAACACTGAAGCTTTCTTT. Translation: CASSYVGGGMNTEAFF.

The rearrangement uses TRBV10-3 and TRBJ1-2, with D perhaps matching TRBD1 (5 bases). From germline, CDR1 is ENHRY and CDR2 SYGVKD. There are 15 residues in the CDR3. With 3 bases removed from V and 2 bases from J, the gap between germline ends came to 13 bases. CDR3: CAISDRGRLNYGYTF. The CDR3 DNA reads TGTGCCATCAGTGATAGGGGCCGATTGAACTATGGCTACACCTTC.

The chain links TRBV2 to TRBJ2-5; TRBD2 matches at 12 bases. CDR1 SNHLY and CDR2 FYNNEI come from the germline V gene. The CDR3 is 19 amino acids. Unmatched junction bases numbered 16, after V lost 3 bases and J lost 5 bases. The CDR3 is CASSDLPQASGRVEETQYF. The CDR3 DNA reads as TGTGCCAGCAGTGACCTTCCCCAGGCTAGCGGGAGGGTGGAGGAGACCCAGTACTTC.

This rearrangement joins TRBV19 to TRBJ1-5; 9 bases are shared with TRBD1. The V segment lost 5 bases and the J segment 3 bases; nucleotides outside the gene matches: 8. The CDR3 contains 16 residues. Germline V gene data show CDR1 as LNHDA and CDR2 as SQIVND (reference sequence). The CDR3 region has the DNA TGTGCCAGTAGTGCCCCCACAGGGGGCAACAATCAGCCCCAGCATTTT. This codes for CASSAPTGGNNQPQHF.

CDR3 in amino acids: CASSLGQVQETQYF. The CDR3 coding sequence is TGTGCCAGCAGCTTAGGGCAGGTCCAAGAGACCCAGTACTTC. The chain combines TRBV7-8 with TRBJ2-5, with D hard to call. Germline CDR1 SGHVS, CDR2 FQNEAQ. The CDR3 has 14 residues. The V and J ends lost 1 base and 1 base respectively, with 7 bases between them.

In the case of this clone: Other DNA sequences in the same sample also yield this CDR3. The chain links TRBV7-8 to TRBJ1-1, with TRBD1 as a possible D gene (5 bases). CDR1 is SGHVS, CDR2 FQNEAQ, per germline. CDR3 length: 14 residues. Trimming cost V 2 bases and J 1 base, with 8 bases left between them. CDR3 DNA sequence: TGTGCCAGCAGCTTATCGACAGCGAACACTGAAGCTTTCTTT. Its translation is CASSLSTANTEAFF.

This clone came up once. The genes are TRBV7-9 and TRBJ2-1; 11 bases match TRBD2. V was clipped by 8 bases and J by 4 bases; unmatched bases: 4. CDR3 size: 14 residues. Germline assignment: CDR1 SEHNR and CDR2 FQNEAQ (reference sequence). CDR3 sequence: CASVAGGFYNEQFF. CDR3 coding DNA: TGTGCCAGCGTAGCGGGAGGGTTTTACAATGAGCAGTTCTTC.

This CDR3 is CASSLGGLAGVSDNEQFF. In DNA form, the CDR3 reads TGCGCCAGCAGCTTGGGGGGACTAGCGGGAGTATCCGACAATGAGCAGTTCTTC. The rearrangement links TRBV5-1 to TRBJ2-1; TRBD2 aligns across 14 bases. V dropped 0 bases and J dropped 5; count of bases not matched to a gene: 7. CDR1 is SGHRS, CDR2 YFSETQ, per germline. CDR3 size: 18 residues.

This clone was counted once. This chain uses TRBV4-1 with TRBJ2-3; 7 positions match TRBD2. The CDR3 contains 17 residues. The V gene's germline CDR1 is MGHRA and CDR2 YSYEKL. Trimming removed 0 bases from V and 2 bases from J; junction bases left unmatched: 8. The CDR3 DNA follows: TGCGCCAGCAGCCAAGACTCTAGCGGCGCCAACACAGATACGCAGTATTTT. Its protein product is CASSQDSSGANTDTQYF.

This clone was picked up one time. The chain carries TRBV9 and TRBJ1-3; 10 bases agree with TRBD1. J gave up 0 bases and V 4 bases, and 7 bases lay outside the gene matches. The CDR3 covers 17 residues. In germline, CDR1 is SGDLS, CDR2 YYNGEE. CDR3 in DNA: TGTGCCAGCAGCCCCCAGGGACAGGGGTACTCTGGAAACACCATATATTTT. Translating it yields CASSPQGQGYSGNTIYF.

The rearrangement uses TRBV5-1 and TRBJ2-7; weak D call: TRBD1 (5 bases). Germline CDR1 reads SGHRS; CDR2 reads YFSETQ. The CDR3 has 15 residues. V shed 3 bases and J shed 2 bases, with 15 bases lying between them. The CDR3 DNA sequence: TGCGCCAGCAGCTCCTCACCAGGGCATACCTACGAGCAGTACTTC. Encoded protein: CASSSSPGHTYEQYF.

The chain links TRBV23-1 to TRBJ1-6; D is unresolved. TRBV23-1 is an open reading frame whose function is uncertain. The CDR3 spans 15 residues. V gave up 3 bases and J gave up 9 bases, with 15 bases separating them. CDR3 loop: CASSQVGKCSSPLHF. CDR3 bases: TGCGCCAGCAGTCAGGTCGGTAAGTGCTCTTCACCCCTCCACTTT.

Turning to this clone: A junction end diverges from the germline sequence, so it may reflect a read error. The chain carries TRBV25-1 and TRBJ1-2, with unresolved D. CDR1 is MGHDK, CDR2 SYGVNS, per germline. There are 14 residues in the CDR3. The CDR3 nucleotides read TGTGCCAGCAGGACCTCGAGGCCTAACCATGGCTACACCTTC. Its protein product is CASRTSRPNHGYTF.

The chain couples TRBV3-1 (or the pseudogene TRBV3-2) to TRBJ1-2, with D hard to call. Trimming removed 0 bases from V and 8 bases from J, with 13 bases in between. The CDR3 contains 14 residues. Germline CDR1 and CDR2: LGHDT and YNNKEL (reference sequence). The CDR3 DNA reads TGTGCCAGCAGCCAAGATGCGGTTCGGCGGGGCTACACCTTC. Its translation: CASSQDAVRRGYTF.

This clone was detected once. This rearrangement joins TRBV7-2 to TRBJ1-5; D is unresolved. V was shortened by 1 base and J by 6 bases, with 10 bases between the two germline ends. The CDR3 covers 14 residues. In germline, CDR1 is SGHTA, CDR2 FQGNSA. In nucleotides, the CDR3 is TGTGCCAGCAGCTTAGTGTTTTCGGGTCAGCCCCAGCATTTT. Translated, it gives CASSLVFSGQPQHF.

This chain connects TRBV7-8 to TRBJ2-7; TRBD1 might be the D (5 bases). V dropped 0 bases and J dropped 0 bases, with 9 bases sitting between them. The V gene's germline CDR1 is SGHVS and CDR2 FQNEAQ. This CDR3 is built from 15 residues. CDR3 sequence reads: CASSLAGDDSYEQYF. The CDR3 bases are TGTGCCAGCAGCTTAGCAGGGGATGACTCCTACGAGCAGTACTTC.

The V and J genes are TRBV6-4 and TRBJ1-6; D call uncertain. Per the germline V gene, CDR1 is MRHNA and CDR2 is SNTAGT. Trimming removed 7 bases from V and 3 bases from J, with 25 bases in between. This CDR3 spans 19 amino acids. CDR3 coding DNA: TGTGCCAGCAACCACGCCCGCAGGAGGGCCCCCATCTATAATTCACCCCTCCACTTT. Its protein product is CASNHARRRAPIYNSPLHF.

The chain is built from TRBV27 and TRBJ2-1; 9 bases line up with TRBD2. The germline V gene has CDR1 MNHEY and CDR2 SMNVEV (reference sequence). The CDR3 covers 17 residues. V lost 3 bases, J lost 5 bases, and 11 bases stayed unmatched. This chain's CDR3 is CASSFGFGTSRDNEQFF. CDR3 sequence (DNA): TGTGCCAGCAGTTTCGGATTCGGGACTAGCAGGGACAATGAGCAGTTCTTC.

This clone is a singleton in its sample. The chain uses TRBV27 and TRBJ2-5, with D perhaps TRBD2 (5 bases). The V and J ends lost 5 bases and 5 bases respectively, with 15 bases between them. Germline V lookup: CDR1 MNHEY, CDR2 SMNVEV (reference sequence). The CDR3 is 14 amino acids. CDR3 sequence (DNA): TGTGCCAGCAGTCCCCCCGGGGTGCGCGAGACCCAGTACTTC. The encoded protein is CASSPPGVRETQYF.

This clone was seen only once. This chain uses TRBV24-1 with TRBJ2-1; the match to TRBD2 covers 14 bases. V lost 9 bases, J lost 10 bases, and 4 bases stayed unmatched. The CDR3 consists of 13 residues. Germline V gene sequence: CDR1 KGHDR, CDR2 SFDVKD. The CDR3 DNA is TGTGCCACCGGGACTAGCGGGAGATGGGAGCAGTTCTTC. Translated: CATGTSGRWEQFF.

The chain couples TRBV11-3 to TRBJ2-2, with TRBD2 identical over 9 bases. CDR1 and CDR2 (germline): SGHNT, YENEEA. This CDR3 has 17 amino acids. V lost 8 bases and J lost 4; bases outside the gene matches: 14. In nucleotides, the CDR3 is TGTGCCAGCTTGCCGGGGGATAGCGGGAGAACCACCGGGGAGCTGTTTTTT. Translating gives CASLPGDSGRTTGELFF.

The chain couples TRBV23-1 to TRBJ2-1; TRBD2 matches 16 bases. TRBV23-1 is marked as an open reading frame, function uncertain. With 2 bases clipped from V and 6 bases from J, the junction kept 13 bases outside the gene matches. This CDR3 is built from 20 residues. DNA of the CDR3: TGCGCCAGCAGTCAACGCGGTACGGGACTAGCGGGAGGGCCCTTCAATGAGCAGTTCTTC. Its translation: CASSQRGTGLAGGPFNEQFF.

The chain is built from TRBV5-1 and TRBJ1-3; 7 bases agree with TRBD1. CDR3 length: 16 amino acids. Trimming at V came to 5 bases and at J to 4 bases, leaving 12 bases not matched to a gene. From germline, CDR1 is SGHRS and CDR2 YFSETQ. The CDR3 region is CASRAGEGGYGNTIYF. The CDR3 DNA sequence: TGCGCCAGCAGAGCAGGGGAAGGGGGCTACGGAAACACCATATATTTT.

This clone was picked up a small number of times. This chain joins TRBV3-1 (or the pseudogene TRBV3-2) and TRBJ1-5; tentative D call: TRBD1 (6 bases). The CDR3 sequence is 18 residues long. The V end lost 1 base, the J end lost 4 bases, and 20 bases lay between the germline ends. Germline V gives CDR1 LGHDT, CDR2 YNNKEL (reference sequence). CDR3 coding DNA: TGTGCCAGCAGCCAAGGGCCACAGTCGACAGGACAAAATCAGCCCCAGCATTTT. Translating it yields CASSQGPQSTGQNQPQHF.